Listed below are T cell receptor beta chains from one sample, sequenced in a study of regulatory T cells in long-lasting Graves disease. TCRdb re-called the multiplex PCR reads through MiXCR, storing one row per CDR3 protein. The sample holds a few hundred thousand distinct CDR3 sequences; roughly 23% are singletons and the top ten take 25% to 35%. Specimen: peripheral blood mononuclear cells (PBMCs), collected when the disease was refractory, from a patient treated with antithyroid drugs. All receptors derive from a woman aged 40 to 55 with Graves disease. CDR3s include the opening cysteine and the closing phenylalanine or tryptophan. The order of the fields is J gene, V gene, clone size, D gene, CDR3 DNA, CDR3 protein. A D gene is named only where the DNA matches it firmly. Size is omitted from some rows. Given values are once, few, many or a class for expanded clones.

>TRBJ2-3|TRBV27|few|.
TGTGCCAGCAGTTCCCCTATCACAGATACGCAGTATTTT
CASSSPITDTQYF
>TRBJ1-5|TRBV10-3|.|TRBD1
TGTGCCATCAGTGGGGCGGGACAGGGGAATCAGCCCCAGCATTTT
CAISGAGQGNQPQHF
>TRBJ2-7|TRBV6-1|few|.
TGTGCCAGCAGGGTAGGGCCCTACGAGCAGTACTTC
CASRVGPYEQYF
>TRBJ1-1|TRBV11-1|many|.
TGTGCCAGCAGCTTTCAGAGAAACACTGAAGCTTTCTTT
CASSFQRNTEAFF
>TRBJ1-2|TRBV4-1|.|.
TGCGCCAGCAGCCAAGGGGACGGGACCTTCTATGGCTACACCTTC
CASSQGDGTFYGYTF
>TRBJ2-7|TRBV7-9|.|TRBD1
TGTGCCAGCAGCAACAGGGACAGAAACTACGAGCAGTACTTC
CASSNRDRNYEQYF
>TRBJ1-4|TRBV2|many|.
TGTGCCAGCCTGAAAGGGGTCGGGGAAAAACTGTTTTTT
CASLKGVGEKLFF
>TRBJ1-6|TRBV2|.|.
TGTGCCAGCAGTGAAGCCCCAGGGGCAGTGGACTCACCCCTCCACTTT
CASSEAPGAVDSPLHF
>TRBJ2-2|TRBV7-3|.|TRBD2
TGTGCCAGCAGCCCCCAGGATAGCGGGAGGGCCGACGGGGAGCTGTTTTTT
CASSPQDSGRADGELFF
>TRBJ2-5|TRBV7-9|.|TRBD2
TGTGCCAGCATCCCAAGCGGGAGTAGGGAGACCCAGTACTTC
CASIPSGSRETQYF
>TRBJ2-5|TRBV3-1|many|TRBD1
TGTGCCAGCAGGAAGGGGACAGAAGAGACCCAGTACTTC
CASRKGTEETQYF
>TRBJ1-1|TRBV11-2|.|TRBD1
TGTGCCAGCAGTTTCTATCCGGGACAGGGTGAAGCTTTCTTT
CASSFYPGQGEAFF
>TRBJ2-4|TRBV7-9|.|.
TGTGCCAGCAGCTTTGGGACAAGAAACATTCAGTACTTC
CASSFGTRNIQYF
>TRBJ2-7|TRBV13|.|.
TGTGCCAGCGGACCAGCGAGCTCCTACGAGCAGTACTTC
CASGPASSYEQYF
>TRBJ1-1|TRBV2|many|.
TGTGCCAGCAGTGAAGAAGGGTTTGTGGGGATTATAACTGAAGCTTTCTTT
CASSEEGFVGIITEAFF
>TRBJ2-6|TRBV28|many|TRBD1
TGTGCCAGCAGTTTAATTGCGAAGTCAGGTCAGGGGGCGAGTGGGGCCAACGTCCTGACTTTC
CASSLIAKSGQGASGANVLTF
>TRBJ1-1|TRBV11-2|.|.
TGTGCCAGCAGCTTAATTTCTGAAGCTTTCTTT
CASSLISEAFF
>TRBJ1-1|TRBV6-4|few|TRBD1
TGTGCCAGCAGTGAAACAGGGGGGATAGCTTTCTTT
CASSETGGIAFF
>TRBJ2-5|TRBV6-1|many|TRBD2
TGTGCCAGCAGCCCGACTAGCGGGAACCAAGAGACCCAGTACTTC
CASSPTSGNQETQYF
>TRBJ2-7|TRBV28|many|.
TGTGCCAGCAGTTTAAGCAACTCCTACGAGCAGTACTTC
CASSLSNSYEQYF
>TRBJ2-7|TRBV2|many|.
TGTGCCAGCAGTGGAGGCGGTTCCTACGAGCAGTACTTC
CASSGGGSYEQYF
>TRBJ1-3|TRBV11-3|many|.
TGTGCCAGCCGGGCACCTGGAAACACCATATATTTT
CASRAPGNTIYF
>TRBJ1-5|TRBV28|many|.
TGTGCCAGCAGTTTAAAGCTCGAGCAGCCCCAGCATTTT
CASSLKLEQPQHF
>TRBJ2-7|TRBV20-1|.|.
TGCAGTGCTAGAGTGGTTCGGGGTTCCGAGCAGTACTTC
CSARVVRGSEQYF
>TRBJ2-5|TRBV20-1|.|.
TGCAGTGCTAGAGAATTTGGCGGAGAAGAGACCCAGTACTTC
CSAREFGGEETQYF
>TRBJ1-5|TRBV7-9|.|.
TGTGCCAGCTCATCTGAGGGGCCGGGGGGCCCCAATCAGCCCCAGCATTTT
CASSSEGPGGPNQPQHF
>TRBJ1-5|TRBV25-1|.|.
TGTGCTATGCTCAGCGGCGGGACGTTAAACAATCAGCCCCAGCATTTT
CAMLSGGTLNNQPQHF
>TRBJ2-5|TRBV6-5|.|.
TGTGCCAGCAGTTTGGCGGGATGGGGTGGGGGGACCCAGTACTTC
CASSLAGWGGGTQYF
>TRBJ2-3|TRBV2|.|.
TGTGCCAGCAGCCCTGGACATCCCACAGATACGCAGTATTTT
CASSPGHPTDTQYF
>TRBJ2-7|TRBV6-4|few|TRBD2
TGTGCCAGCAGTGAATCTAGCGGGAGTTCTTACGAGCAGTACTTC
CASSESSGSSYEQYF
>TRBJ2-2|TRBV12-3/TRBV12-4|few|TRBD1
TGTGCCAGCAGTTTTGCCGGGACAGGCCTCGTCGGGGAGCTGTTTTTT
CASSFAGTGLVGELFF
>TRBJ2-5|TRBV9|few|TRBD2
TGTGCCAGCAGCGTAGGTAGCGGGAGGGCCGAGACCCAGTACTTC
CASSVGSGRAETQYF
>TRBJ1-2|TRBV5-1|many|.
TGCGCCAGCAGCTTGGAAGGGGACTATGGCTACACCTTC
CASSLEGDYGYTF
>TRBJ2-2|TRBV20-1|few|TRBD2
TGCAGTGCTGGCCCCAGCGGGAGTAGGCGAACCGGGGAGCTGTTTTTT
CSAGPSGSRRTGELFF
>TRBJ2-1|TRBV19|.|.
TGTGCCAGTAGTCCGCAACCTGCCGCTTACAATGAGCAGTTCTTC
CASSPQPAAYNEQFF
>TRBJ1-1|TRBV19|many|TRBD1
TGTGCCAGTAGTATGGAGGACAGGGAGAACACTGAAGCTTTCTTT
CASSMEDRENTEAFF
>TRBJ1-2|TRBV12-3/TRBV12-4|many|TRBD1
TGTGCCAGCAGTCCACGACAGGGCCTCCGATTTTTAGCTAACTATGGCTACACCTTC
CASSPRQGLRFLANYGYTF
>TRBJ2-7|TRBV12-3/TRBV12-4|many|TRBD1
TGTGCCAGCAGTCCCCGACAGGGGAATGTAGTCGAGCAGTACTTC
CASSPRQGNVVEQYF
>TRBJ2-5|TRBV20-1|.|.
TGCAGTGCTAGAGTGGCACAGCGACGGGAAGAGACCCAGTACTTC
CSARVAQRREETQYF
>TRBJ1-6|TRBV28|many|.
TGTGCCAGCAGTCCCGCCCTCTTTTCACCCCTCCACTTT
CASSPALFSPLHF
>TRBJ2-7|TRBV28|many|.
TGTGCCAGCGACCGGTCCTACGAGCAGTACTTC
CASDRSYEQYF
>TRBJ2-7|TRBV11-2|many|.
TGTGCCAGCAGCTCCCTCCGGCCCCTTCCCTACGAGCAGTACTTC
CASSSLRPLPYEQYF
>TRBJ1-5|TRBV10-3|many|.
TGTGCCATCGGGTTGGGGGGACATCAGCCCCAGCATTTT
CAIGLGGHQPQHF
>TRBJ2-7|TRBV7-2|many|.
TGTGCCAGCAGCCCAGTGGGGGGCGCATCCAACTACGAGCAGTACTTC
CASSPVGGASNYEQYF
>TRBJ1-2|TRBV19|.|.
TGTGCCAGTAGTGCCCTTATCGGACGGTACGGCCATGGCTACACCTTC
CASSALIGRYGHGYTF
>TRBJ2-1|TRBV28|.|TRBD1
TGTGCCAGCAGTCCGTCAAGGGACAGGGGGCGGCAAGCAGCCGGGGGTGAGCAGTTCTTC
CASSPSRDRGRQAAGGEQFF
>TRBJ2-7|TRBV29-1|many|.
TGCAGCGTTGTAGGGCAGAAGTCCTACGAGCAGTACTTC
CSVVGQKSYEQYF
>TRBJ2-7|TRBV27|many|.
TGTGCCAGCAGTTTAAGGGGCAGTACCTACGAGCAGTACTTC
CASSLRGSTYEQYF
>TRBJ2-4|TRBV5-1|few|.
TGCGCCAGCAGCCTCGACAGGTTAGACGACATTCAGTACTTC
CASSLDRLDDIQYF
>TRBJ1-5|TRBV11-2|many|.
TGTGCCAGCAGCTTGGACACACGCAATCAGCCCCAGCATTTT
CASSLDTRNQPQHF
>TRBJ2-2|TRBV10-2|.|TRBD2
TGCGCCACCATTAGCGGGAAGAACACCGGGGAGCTGTTTTTT
CATISGKNTGELFF